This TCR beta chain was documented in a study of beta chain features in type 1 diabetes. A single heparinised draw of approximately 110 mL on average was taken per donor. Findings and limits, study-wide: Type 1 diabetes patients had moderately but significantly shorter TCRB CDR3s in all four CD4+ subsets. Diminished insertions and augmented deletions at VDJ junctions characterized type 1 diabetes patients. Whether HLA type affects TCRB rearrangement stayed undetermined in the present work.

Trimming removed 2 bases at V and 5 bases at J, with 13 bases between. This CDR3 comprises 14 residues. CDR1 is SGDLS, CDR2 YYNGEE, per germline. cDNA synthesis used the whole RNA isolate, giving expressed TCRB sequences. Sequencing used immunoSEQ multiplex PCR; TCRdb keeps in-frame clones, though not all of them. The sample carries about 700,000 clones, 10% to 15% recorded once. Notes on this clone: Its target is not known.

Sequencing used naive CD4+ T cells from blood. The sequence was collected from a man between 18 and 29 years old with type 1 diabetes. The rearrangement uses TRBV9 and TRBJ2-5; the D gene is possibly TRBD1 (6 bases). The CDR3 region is CASSVGQPGETQYF. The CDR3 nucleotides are TGTGCCAGCAGCGTTGGACAGCCGGGGGAGACCCAGTACTTC. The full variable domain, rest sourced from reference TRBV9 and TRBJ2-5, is DSGVTQTPKHLITATGQRVTLRCSPRSGDLSVYWYQQSLDQGLQFLIQYYNGEERAKGNILERFSAQQFPDLHSELNLSSLELGDSALYFCASSVGQPGETQYFGPGTRLLVL.